The source of this T cell receptor (beta chain) is a study of blood T cell repertoires in COVID-19. Study at large: Nucleic acid was either cDNA or gDNA, and it came from T cells, B-cell-depleted T cells, or PBMCs.

Germline loops: CDR1 SGHNT, CDR2 YENEEA. The CDR3 loop spans 17 amino acids. V dropped 2 bases and J dropped 0 bases, with 17 bases sitting between them. Across 24 US areas, participants ranged in age from 18 to 89 years. Clones were sequenced by immunoSEQ multiplex PCR, and TCRdb holds only the in-frame ones, with some missing. Among 200,000 to 250,000 clones listed, over 80% were seen once. The sample was PBMCs or T cells enriched from blood (not recorded which). J is TRBJ2-7 and V is TRBV11-3; a weak D match, TRBD2 (5 bases). The sequence was collected from a woman under 30 who had recovered from COVID-19. Written as DNA, the CDR3 is TGTGCCAGCAGCTTATCCAGGCTTGGGGAGAGCTCCTACGAGCAGTACTTC. Amino acids: CASSLSRLGESSYEQYF.